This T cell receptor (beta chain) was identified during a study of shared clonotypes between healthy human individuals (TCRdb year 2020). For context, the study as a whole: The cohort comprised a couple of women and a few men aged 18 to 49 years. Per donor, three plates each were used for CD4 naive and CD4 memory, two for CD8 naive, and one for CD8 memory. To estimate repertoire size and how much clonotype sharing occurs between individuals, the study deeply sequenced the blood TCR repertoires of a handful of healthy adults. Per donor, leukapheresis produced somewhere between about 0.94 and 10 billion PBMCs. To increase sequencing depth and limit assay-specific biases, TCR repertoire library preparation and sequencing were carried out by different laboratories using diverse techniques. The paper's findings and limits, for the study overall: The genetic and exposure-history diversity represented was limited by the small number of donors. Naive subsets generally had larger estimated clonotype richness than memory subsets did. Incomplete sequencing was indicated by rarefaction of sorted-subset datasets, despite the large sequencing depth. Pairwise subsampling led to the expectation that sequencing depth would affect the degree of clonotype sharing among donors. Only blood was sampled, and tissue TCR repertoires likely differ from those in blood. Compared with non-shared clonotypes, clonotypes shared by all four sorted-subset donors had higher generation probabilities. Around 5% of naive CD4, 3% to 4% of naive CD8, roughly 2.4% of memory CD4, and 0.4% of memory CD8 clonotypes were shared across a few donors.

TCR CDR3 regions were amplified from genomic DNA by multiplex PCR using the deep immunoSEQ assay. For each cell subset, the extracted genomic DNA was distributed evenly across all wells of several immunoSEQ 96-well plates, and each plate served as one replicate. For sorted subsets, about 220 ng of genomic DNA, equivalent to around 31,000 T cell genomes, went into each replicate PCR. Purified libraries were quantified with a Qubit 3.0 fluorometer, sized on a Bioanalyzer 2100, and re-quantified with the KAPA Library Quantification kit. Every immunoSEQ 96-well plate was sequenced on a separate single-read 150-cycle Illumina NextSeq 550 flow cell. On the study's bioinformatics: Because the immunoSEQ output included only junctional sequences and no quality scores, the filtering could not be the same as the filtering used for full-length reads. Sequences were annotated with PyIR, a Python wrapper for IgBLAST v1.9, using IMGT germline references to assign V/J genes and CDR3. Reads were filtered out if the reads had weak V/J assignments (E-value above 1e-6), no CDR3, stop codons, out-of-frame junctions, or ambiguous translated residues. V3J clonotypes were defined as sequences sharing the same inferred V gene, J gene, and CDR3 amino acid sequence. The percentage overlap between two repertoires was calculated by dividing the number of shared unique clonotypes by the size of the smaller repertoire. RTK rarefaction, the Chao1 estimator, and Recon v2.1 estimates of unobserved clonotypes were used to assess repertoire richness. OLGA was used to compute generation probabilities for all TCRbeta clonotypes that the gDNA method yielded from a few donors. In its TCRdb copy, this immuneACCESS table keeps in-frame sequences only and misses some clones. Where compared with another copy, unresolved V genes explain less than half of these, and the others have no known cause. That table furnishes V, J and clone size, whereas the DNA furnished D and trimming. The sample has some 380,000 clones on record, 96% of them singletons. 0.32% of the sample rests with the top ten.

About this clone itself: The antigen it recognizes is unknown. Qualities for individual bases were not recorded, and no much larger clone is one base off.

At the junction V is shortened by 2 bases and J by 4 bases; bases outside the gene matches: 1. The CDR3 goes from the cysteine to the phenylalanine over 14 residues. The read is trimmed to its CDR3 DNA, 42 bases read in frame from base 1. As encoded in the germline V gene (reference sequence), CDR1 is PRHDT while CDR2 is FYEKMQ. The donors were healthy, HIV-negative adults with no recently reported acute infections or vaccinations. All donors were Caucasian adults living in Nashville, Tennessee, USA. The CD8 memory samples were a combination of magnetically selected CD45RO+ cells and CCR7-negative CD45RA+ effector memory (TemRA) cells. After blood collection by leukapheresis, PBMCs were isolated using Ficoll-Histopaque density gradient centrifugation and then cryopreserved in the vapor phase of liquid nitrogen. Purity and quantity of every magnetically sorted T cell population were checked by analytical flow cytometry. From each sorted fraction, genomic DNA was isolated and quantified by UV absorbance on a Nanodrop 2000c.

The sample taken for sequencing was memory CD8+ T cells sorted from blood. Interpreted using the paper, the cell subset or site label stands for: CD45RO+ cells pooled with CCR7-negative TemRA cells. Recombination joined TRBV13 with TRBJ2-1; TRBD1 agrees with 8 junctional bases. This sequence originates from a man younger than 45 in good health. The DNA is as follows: TGTGCCAGCAGCTTACAGGGGGCGTACAATGAGCAGTTCTTC. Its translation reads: CASSLQGAYNEQFF.